These T cell receptor beta chains were read from a single sample in a study of beta chain features in type 1 diabetes. Using immunoSEQ multiplex PCR, the repertoire was profiled, and TCRdb retains in-frame clones only, with some absent. The profile shows tens of thousands of clones, roughly 70% of them singletons. The sequenced sample was Tregs from blood. The receptor set was obtained from a woman aged 18-30 years with type 1 diabetes. Each CDR3 is given with its conserved first and last residue. Fields, in order: V gene, J gene, D gene, clone size, CDR3 DNA, CDR3 protein. The D gene is left open where the match is weak. The size of a clone is reported for some rows only, either as once, few or many, or as a class for expanded clones.

>TRBV7-2|TRBJ2-3|.|.
TGTGCCAGCAGCTTTTTCCAGACAGCGAGCACAGATACGCAGTATTTT
CASSFFQTASTDTQYF
>TRBV1|TRBJ2-1|.|.
TGCACCAGACAGGGATCTGGGAATGAGCAGTTCTTC
CTRQGSGNEQFF
>TRBV7-6|TRBJ1-1|.|.
TGTGCCAGCAGCTTAGAACAGAACACTGAAGCTTTCTTT
CASSLEQNTEAFF
>TRBV19|TRBJ1-2|.|.
TGTGCCAGTAGTACCGGGACACCAAATGGCTACACCTTC
CASSTGTPNGYTF
>TRBV5-1|TRBJ1-6|TRBD1|.
TGCGCCAGCAGCACGGGACAGAATAATTCACCCCTCCACTTT
CASSTGQNNSPLHF
>TRBV6-1|TRBJ2-6|.|.
TGTGCCAGCATCCAGATCTCTGGGGCCAACGTCCTGACTTTC
CASIQISGANVLTF
>TRBV7-6|TRBJ2-7|.|.
TGTGCCAGCAGCTTCACAGGGCAGAGCGAGCAGTACTTC
CASSFTGQSEQYF
>TRBV7-9|TRBJ2-7|TRBD2|.
TGTGCCAGCAGCTTAGGCGAATGGGGGGGTACATCCGAGCAGTACTTC
CASSLGEWGGTSEQYF
>TRBV9|TRBJ2-5|TRBD2|.
TGTGCCAGCAGCCCGTGGTTTAGCGGGGGTGTGGAGACCCAGTACTTC
CASSPWFSGGVETQYF
>TRBV27|TRBJ2-5|TRBD2|once
TGTGCCAGCAGTTTACTCGTCGGGAGGGACCAGTACTTC
CASSLLVGRDQYF
>TRBV7-7|TRBJ2-1|.|.
TGTGCTAGCAGCCCTACTAGCCGGAATGAGCAGTTCTTC
CASSPTSRNEQFF
>TRBV4-2|TRBJ1-4|.|once
TGTGCCAGCAGCCAAGCCAGGGGAGTTCAGACAACTAATGAAAAACTGTTTTTT
CASSQARGVQTTNEKLFF
>TRBV11-2|TRBJ2-1|TRBD1|.
TGTGCCAGCAGCTTAGGCTGGGGGACAGGGGAAGGCAATGAGCAGTTCTTC
CASSLGWGTGEGNEQFF
>TRBV14|TRBJ2-3|.|few
TGTGCCAGCAGCGGGGGGGCCTGGGATACGCAGTATTTT
CASSGGAWDTQYF
>TRBV27|TRBJ1-1|TRBD1|.
TGTGCCAGCAGTTTCCGACAGGGGAAAGGCACTGAAGCTTTCTTT
CASSFRQGKGTEAFF
>TRBV30|TRBJ2-3|.|.
TGTGCCTGGAGCCCCTCCACAGATACGCAGTATTTT
CAWSPSTDTQYF
>TRBV5-5|TRBJ2-1|TRBD2|.
TGTGCCAGCAGCTTGGTAGCGGGGAATGAGCAGTTCTTC
CASSLVAGNEQFF
>TRBV28|TRBJ1-5|TRBD1|.
TGTGCCAGCAGCTCAGGCGGAGGGGGCAGACAGCCCCAGCATTTT
CASSSGGGGRQPQHF
>TRBV28|TRBJ1-2|.|.
TGTGCCAGCAGTTTGGGCCCCCTCCGGGGCTACACCTTC
CASSLGPLRGYTF
>TRBV5-1|TRBJ2-7|TRBD1|.
TGCGCCAGCAGCACCGGACAGGGTGCCTACGAGCAGTACTTC
CASSTGQGAYEQYF
>TRBV10-3|TRBJ2-5|.|few
TGTGCCATCAGTGAGTCCATGCGTAGCCAGTACTTC
CAISESMRSQYF
>TRBV21-1|TRBJ2-1|.|.
TGTGCCAGCAGCAAGCGGACTAGCGGGGAATACAATGAGCAGTTCTTC
CASSKRTSGEYNEQFF
>TRBV7-2|TRBJ2-2|.|.
TGTGCCAGCAGCTTAGAACAGGGCGGCATCGGGGAGCTGTTTTTT
CASSLEQGGIGELFF
>TRBV29-1|TRBJ2-7|TRBD2|few
TGCAGCGTTACTAGCGGGAGGGTTTACGAGCAGTACTTC
CSVTSGRVYEQYF
>TRBV6-1|TRBJ2-7|.|once
TGTGCCAGCAAAGCGGGTCTGGTCTACGAGCAGTACTTC
CASKAGLVYEQYF
>TRBV7-8|TRBJ1-2|TRBD1|.
TGTGCCAGCAGCCGCGAACAGGGGCTAGGCTACACCTTC
CASSREQGLGYTF
>TRBV27|TRBJ2-2|TRBD2|few
TGTGCCAGCAGACTCCAGGCGGGGGTCGCCGGGGAGCTGTTTTTT
CASRLQAGVAGELFF
>TRBV10-3|TRBJ1-2|.|.
TGTGCCATCAGTGAGCCCCACACAGGACGGGACTATGGCTACACCTTC
CAISEPHTGRDYGYTF
>TRBV10-3|TRBJ2-1|TRBD1|few
TGTGCCATCACTAGGACAGGGGTTGGCAATGAGCAGTTCTTC
CAITRTGVGNEQFF
>TRBV19|TRBJ2-1|TRBD2|.
TGTGCCAGTAGTACTAGCGGGGGGGCCGATGAGCAGTTCTTC
CASSTSGGADEQFF
>TRBV5-4|TRBJ2-4|.|few
TGTGCCAGCAGCTTTTCGGGATCCAAAAACATTCAGTACTTC
CASSFSGSKNIQYF
>TRBV2|TRBJ2-1|.|.
TGTGCCAGCAGAGCCGGGACTTTCTCCTACAATGAGCAGTTCTTC
CASRAGTFSYNEQFF